Sequencing of this T cell receptor (beta chain) was carried out in a study of CD8 T cells in ankylosing spondylitis. Study results and caveats: Significant enrichment of disease-linked clones was reported in matched ankylosing spondylitis synovial fluid. There was a TCR beta motif, made of several highly homologous variants, that appeared characteristic of ankylosing spondylitis blood.

Making the TCR beta libraries involved quantitative 5'-RACE with molecular barcodes. TCRdb analysed the 5' RACE reads with MiXCR anew, one entry per CDR3 protein. The table includes about 210,000 distinct CDR3 sequences, about 7.3% detected once. This clonotype was observed many times. Antigen specificity is unknown. The CDR3 has 15 amino acids. Germline CDR1 and CDR2: SGHDT and YYEEEE. V was cut by 1 base and J by 6 bases, with 16 bases left in between. The sequence derives from a male donor with ankylosing spondylitis. Source material: blood, either unsorted or a sorted T cell fraction (not recorded which). This chain links TRBV5-6 with TRBJ1-1; tentatively, D is TRBD1 (5 bases). The CDR3 sequence is CASSLMSFKGAEAFF. CDR3 in DNA: TGTGCCAGCAGCTTGATGTCGTTCAAAGGGGCTGAAGCTTTCTTT.